These 10 T cell receptor beta chains came from one sample sequenced in a study of CD8 T cells in ankylosing spondylitis. MiXCR, run by TCRdb on the 5' RACE reads, gives a single entry per CDR3 protein. The table includes over 600,000 distinct CDR3 sequences, around 20% detected once. Whole-study results and caveats: Characteristic, it appeared, of ankylosing spondylitis blood was a TCR beta motif of seven or eight highly homologous variants.

Antigens for these TCRs are unknown. The sample taken for sequencing was blood, either unsorted or a sorted T cell fraction (not recorded which). Receptors originate from a male donor with ankylosing spondylitis.

This clonotype was detected only a few times. The genes are TRBV20-1 and TRBJ2-5, with 7 bases lining up with TRBD1. Trimming cost V 4 bases and J 3 bases; bases outside gene matches: 8. The germline gives CDR1 DFQATT, CDR2 SNEGSKA (reference sequence). The CDR3 spans 14 residues. CDR3 sequence reads: CSATRGGPKETQYF. The CDR3 DNA reads as TGCAGTGCTACCCGAGGGGGCCCTAAAGAGACCCAGTACTTC.

The V call is TRBV9, the J call TRBJ2-1; 12 bases match TRBD1. V shed 2 bases and J 0 bases; nucleotides not matched to a gene: 6. The CDR3 contains 18 residues. Germline-derived CDR1 and CDR2 are SGDLS and YYNGEE. This CDR3 reads CASSVGQGAESSYNEQFF. The CDR3 region has the DNA TGTGCCAGCAGCGTGGGACAGGGGGCCGAGAGCTCCTACAATGAGCAGTTCTTC.

The chain is built from TRBV2 and TRBJ1-1; no firm D call. This CDR3 is 14 amino acids long. Germline loops: CDR1 SNHLY, CDR2 FYNNEI. The V and J ends lost 8 bases and 0 bases respectively, with 13 bases between them. The CDR3 coding sequence is TGTGCCAGCCACCCTGTAGGACTGAACACTGAAGCTTTCTTT. Amino acid sequence: CASHPVGLNTEAFF.

There are many counts of this clonotype. The chain recombines TRBV6-1 with TRBJ2-4, with a tentative D call TRBD2 (6 bases). V dropped 4 bases and J dropped 11 bases, with 18 bases sitting between them. CDR3 length: 14 residues. Germline V lookup: CDR1 MNHNS, CDR2 SASEGT. CDR3: CASSGLLGLKVQYF. The CDR3 nucleotides read TGTGCCAGCAGTGGACTGCTGGGACTTAAGGTTCAGTACTTC.

This chain uses TRBV27 with TRBJ1-1, with D possibly matching TRBD1 (6 bases). The CDR3 is 14 amino acids. V was clipped by 3 bases and J by 4 bases, with 12 bases between them. From germline, CDR1 is MNHEY and CDR2 SMNVEV (reference sequence). The CDR3 DNA follows: TGTGCCAGCAGTTTTGGGGGCTCGGTCACTGAAGCTTTCTTT. Protein sequence: CASSFGGSVTEAFF.

This clonotype has just a few counts. The chain has TRBV10-3 and TRBJ1-1; 8 bases match TRBD1. This CDR3 spans 13 amino acids. V dropped 7 bases and J dropped 7; count of bases not matched to a gene: 8. The germline V gene has CDR1 ENHRY and CDR2 SYGVKD. CDR3 region: CAIKPGQAIEAFF. CDR3 DNA: TGTGCCATCAAGCCGGGACAGGCTATTGAAGCTTTCTTT.

The rearrangement joins TRBV28 to TRBJ1-1, with TRBD1 identical over 10 bases. The CDR3 runs 15 residues. CDR1 is MDHEN and CDR2 is SYDVKM in the germline V gene. The junction had 9 bases not matched to a gene; V was cut back by 6 bases and J by 5 bases. CDR3 protein: CASRYRDRGSTEAFF. The CDR3 DNA is TGTGCCAGCAGGTACCGGGACAGGGGATCTACTGAAGCTTTCTTT.

Ten or more counts support this clonotype. This chain connects TRBV29-1 to TRBJ1-1; D is ambiguous. The germline V gene encodes CDR1 SQVTM and CDR2 ANQGSEA. The CDR3 spans 12 residues. Trimming pared 4 bases from V and 1 base from J, leaving 7 bases between. The chain's CDR3 is CSVAMANTEAFF. CDR3 sequence (DNA): TGCAGCGTTGCGATGGCGAACACTGAAGCTTTCTTT. The variable domain in full, with the rest retrieved from reference TRBV29-1 and TRBJ1-1, is SAVISQKPSRDICQRGTSLTIQCQVDSQVTMMFWYRQQPGQSLTLIATANQGSEATYESGFVIDKFPISRPNLTFSTLTVSNMSPEDSSIYLCSVAMANTEAFFGQGTRLTVV.

A few counts support this clonotype. The chain uses TRBV4-1 and TRBJ2-1; 7 nucleotides match TRBD1. The CDR3 contains 14 residues. CDR1 is MGHRA, CDR2 YSYEKL, per germline. V lost 3 bases, J lost 8 bases, and 7 bases stayed unmatched. For the CDR3, the DNA is TGCGCCAGCAGCCAGGAACAGGGGACCGATGAGCAGTTCTTC. Translating gives CASSQEQGTDEQFF.

The chain is built from TRBV12-3 or TRBV12-4 and TRBJ1-1; D is unclear. The CDR3 consists of 13 residues. Trimming removed 6 bases at V and 1 base at J, with 9 bases between. The DNA for the CDR3 is TGTGCCAGCAGAGAGCAGGAGAACACTGAAGCTTTCTTT. It yields the protein CASREQENTEAFF.